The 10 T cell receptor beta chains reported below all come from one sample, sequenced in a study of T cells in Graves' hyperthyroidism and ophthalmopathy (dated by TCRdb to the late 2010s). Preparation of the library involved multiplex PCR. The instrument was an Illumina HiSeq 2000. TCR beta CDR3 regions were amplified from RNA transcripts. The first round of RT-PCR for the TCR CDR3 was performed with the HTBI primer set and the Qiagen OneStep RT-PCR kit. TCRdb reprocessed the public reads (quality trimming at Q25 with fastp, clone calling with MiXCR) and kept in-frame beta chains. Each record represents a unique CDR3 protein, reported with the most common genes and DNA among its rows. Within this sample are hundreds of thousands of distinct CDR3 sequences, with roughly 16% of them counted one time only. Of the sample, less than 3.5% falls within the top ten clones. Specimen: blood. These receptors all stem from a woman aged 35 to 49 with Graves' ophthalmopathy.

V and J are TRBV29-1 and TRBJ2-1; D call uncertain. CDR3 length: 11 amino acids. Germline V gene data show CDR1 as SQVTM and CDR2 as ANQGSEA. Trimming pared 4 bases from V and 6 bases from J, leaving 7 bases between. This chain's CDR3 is CSVGPFNEQFF. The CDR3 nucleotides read TGCAGCGTTGGGCCCTTCAATGAGCAGTTCTTC.

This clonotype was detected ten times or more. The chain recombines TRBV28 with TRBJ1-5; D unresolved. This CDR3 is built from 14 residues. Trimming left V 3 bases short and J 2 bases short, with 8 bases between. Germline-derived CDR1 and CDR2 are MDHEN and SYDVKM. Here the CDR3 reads CASSFRTGNQPQHF. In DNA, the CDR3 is TGTGCCAGCAGTTTCAGGACGGGCAATCAGCCCCAGCATTTT.

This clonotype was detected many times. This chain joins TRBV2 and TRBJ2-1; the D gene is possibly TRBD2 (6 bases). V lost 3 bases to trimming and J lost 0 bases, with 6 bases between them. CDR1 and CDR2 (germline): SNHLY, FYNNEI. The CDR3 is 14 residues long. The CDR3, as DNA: TGTGCCAGCAGTGACGGGGGCTCCTACAATGAGCAGTTCTTC. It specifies CASSDGGSYNEQFF.

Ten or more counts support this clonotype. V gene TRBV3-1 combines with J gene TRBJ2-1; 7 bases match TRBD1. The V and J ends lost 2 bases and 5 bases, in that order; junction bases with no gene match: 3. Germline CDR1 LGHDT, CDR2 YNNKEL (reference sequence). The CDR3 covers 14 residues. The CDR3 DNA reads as TGTGCCAGCAGCCAACAGGGGGTACACAATGAGCAGTTCTTC. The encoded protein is CASSQQGVHNEQFF.

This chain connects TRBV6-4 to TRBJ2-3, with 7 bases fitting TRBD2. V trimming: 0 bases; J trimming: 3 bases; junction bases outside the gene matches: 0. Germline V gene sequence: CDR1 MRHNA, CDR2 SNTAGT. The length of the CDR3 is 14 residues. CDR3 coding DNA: TGTGCCAGCAGTGACTCGCGGGAGACAGATACGCAGTATTTT. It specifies CASSDSRETDTQYF.

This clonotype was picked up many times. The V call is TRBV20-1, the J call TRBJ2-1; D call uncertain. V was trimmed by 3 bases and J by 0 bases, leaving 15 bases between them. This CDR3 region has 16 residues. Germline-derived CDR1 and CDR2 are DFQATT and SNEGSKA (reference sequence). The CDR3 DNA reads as TGCAGTGCTAGGCCAAGAGGAGCAGTCTCCTACAATGAGCAGTTCTTC. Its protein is CSARPRGAVSYNEQFF.

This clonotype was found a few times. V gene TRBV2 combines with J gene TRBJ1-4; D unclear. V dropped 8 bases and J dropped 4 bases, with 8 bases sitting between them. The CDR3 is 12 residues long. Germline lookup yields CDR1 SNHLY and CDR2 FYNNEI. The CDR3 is CASGEGNEKLFF. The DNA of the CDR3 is TGTGCCAGCGGCGAGGGTAATGAAAAACTGTTTTTT.

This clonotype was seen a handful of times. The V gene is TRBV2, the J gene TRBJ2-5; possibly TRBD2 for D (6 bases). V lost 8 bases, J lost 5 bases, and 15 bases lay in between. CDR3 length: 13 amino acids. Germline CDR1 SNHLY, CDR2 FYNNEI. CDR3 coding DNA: TGTGCCAGCTCCCGTGGGGGGTACGAGACCCAGTACTTC. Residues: CASSRGGYETQYF. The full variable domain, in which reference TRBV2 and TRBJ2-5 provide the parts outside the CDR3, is EPEVTQTPSHQVTQMGQEVILRCVPISNHLYFYWYRQILGQKVEFLVSFYNNEISEKSEIFDDQFSVERPDGSNFTLKIRSTKLEDSAMYFCASSRGGYETQYFGPGTRLLVL.

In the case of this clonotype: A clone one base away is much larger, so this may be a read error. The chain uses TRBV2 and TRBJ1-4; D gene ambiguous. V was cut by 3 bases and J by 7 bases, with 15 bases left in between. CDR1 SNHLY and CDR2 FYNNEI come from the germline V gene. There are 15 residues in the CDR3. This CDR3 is CASSDGPQEGEKLFF. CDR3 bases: TGTGCCAGCAGTGATGGGCCTCAAGAGGGTGAAAAACTGTTTTTT.

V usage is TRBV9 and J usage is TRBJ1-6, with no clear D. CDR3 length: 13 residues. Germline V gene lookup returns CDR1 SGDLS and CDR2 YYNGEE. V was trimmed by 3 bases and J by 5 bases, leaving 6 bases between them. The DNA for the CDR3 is TGTGCCAGCAGCGCAGGAGATAATTCACCCCTCCACTTT. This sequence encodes CASSAGDNSPLHF. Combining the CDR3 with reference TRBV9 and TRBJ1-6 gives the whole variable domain DSGVTQTPKHLITATGQRVTLRCSPRSGDLSVYWYQQSLDQGLQFLIQYYNGEERAKGNILERFSAQQFPDLHSELNLSSLELGDSALYFCASSAGDNSPLHFGNGTRLTVT.